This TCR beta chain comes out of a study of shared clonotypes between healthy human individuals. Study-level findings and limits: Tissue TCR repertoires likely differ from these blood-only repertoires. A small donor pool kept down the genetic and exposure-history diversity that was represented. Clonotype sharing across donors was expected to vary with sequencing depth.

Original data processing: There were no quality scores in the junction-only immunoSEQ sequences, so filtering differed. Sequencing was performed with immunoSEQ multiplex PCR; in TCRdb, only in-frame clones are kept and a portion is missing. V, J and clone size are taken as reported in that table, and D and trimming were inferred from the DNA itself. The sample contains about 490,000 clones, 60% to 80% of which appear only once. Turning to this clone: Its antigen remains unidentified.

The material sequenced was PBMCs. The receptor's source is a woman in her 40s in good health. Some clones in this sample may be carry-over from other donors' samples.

DNA of the CDR3: TGTGCCAGTAGTATAGATCTAAGTGAAAAACTGTTTTTT. It is translated as CASSIDLSEKLFF. The chain carries TRBV19 and TRBJ1-4; D is undetermined. The germline V gene has CDR1 LNHDA and CDR2 SQIVND (reference sequence). The ends were cut back, 0 bases at V and 7 bases at J, with 6 bases in the middle. This CDR3 has 13 amino acids. Full variable domain (outside the CDR3, taken from reference TRBV19 and TRBJ1-4): DGGITQSPKYLFRKEGQNVTLSCEQNLNHDAMYWYRQDPGQGLRLIYYSQIVNDFQKGDIAEGYSVSREKKESFPLTVTSAQKNPTAFYLCASSIDLSEKLFFGSGTQLSVL.